This entry is about one T cell receptor beta chain. Its antigen is not identified. Vbeta (60) and Jbeta (13) primers were used in the PCR. Sequencing was performed with immunoSEQ multiplex PCR; in TCRdb, only in-frame clones are kept and a portion is missing. The sample lists roughly 160,000 clones, 85% occurring once. This entry belongs to a study of cytomegalovirus exposure and HLA in healthy donors. Study findings and constraints: Specific recognition of CMV antigens was confirmed in vitro for a few chains (all CMV-associated). Across HLA loci, a later analysis found differing TCR association rates, with DRB1 most and HLA-C fewest. Productive status was seen about 87% or about 30% of the time for most TCR beta V segments in an earlier analysis.

The CDR3 consists of 14 residues. Germline V CDR1 and CDR2: MRHNA, SNTAGT. The V gene lost 0 bases and the J gene lost 7 bases, with 10 bases spanning the gap. Sequenced input: PBMCs. V usage is TRBV6-4 and J usage is TRBJ2-1; D might be TRBD2 (6 bases). This receptor was identified in a boy aged 2 to 10 in good health and CMV-seronegative. CDR3 region: CASSDSGGGNEQFF. The CDR3 nucleotides are TGTGCCAGCAGTGACTCGGGAGGAGGTAATGAGCAGTTCTTC.